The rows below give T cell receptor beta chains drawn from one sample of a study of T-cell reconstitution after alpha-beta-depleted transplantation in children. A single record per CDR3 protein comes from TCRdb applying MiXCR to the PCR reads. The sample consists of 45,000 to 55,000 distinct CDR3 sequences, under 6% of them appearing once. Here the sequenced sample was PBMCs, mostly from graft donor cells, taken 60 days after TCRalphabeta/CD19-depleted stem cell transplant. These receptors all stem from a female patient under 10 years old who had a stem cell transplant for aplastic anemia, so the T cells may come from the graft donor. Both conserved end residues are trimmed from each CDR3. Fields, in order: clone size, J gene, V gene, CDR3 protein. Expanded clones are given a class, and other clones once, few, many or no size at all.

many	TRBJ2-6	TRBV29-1	SAADSSGANVLT
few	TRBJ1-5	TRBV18	ASSPGPSDQPQH
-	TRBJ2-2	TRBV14	ASSLRPGLDVGKGLAGELF
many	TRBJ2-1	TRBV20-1	SAETGRGRGYNEQF
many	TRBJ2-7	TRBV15	ATSRDGREAYEQY
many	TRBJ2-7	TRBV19	ASSPHTTYEQY
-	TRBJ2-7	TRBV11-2	ASSPNLRDAKQY
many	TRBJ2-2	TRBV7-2	ASSLARVNTGELF
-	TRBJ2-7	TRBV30	AWSGQLAGAAYEQY
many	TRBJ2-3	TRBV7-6	ASSPGGEGTDTQY
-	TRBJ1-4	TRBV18	ASSRFQGEKLF
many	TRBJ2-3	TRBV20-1	SAPDGIDTQY
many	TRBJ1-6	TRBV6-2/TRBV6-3	ASSYGGDNSPLH
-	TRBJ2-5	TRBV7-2	ASSLALGQGTSIQETQY
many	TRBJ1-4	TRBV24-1	ATGSGEKLF
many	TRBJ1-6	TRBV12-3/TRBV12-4	ASSLGYNSPLH
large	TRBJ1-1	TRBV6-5	ASRKLNTEAF
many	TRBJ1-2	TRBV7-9	ASSLGGTEYNYGYT
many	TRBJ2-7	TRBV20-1	SARGSGGRSYEQY
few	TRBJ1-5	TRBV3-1	ASSPGMPQPQH
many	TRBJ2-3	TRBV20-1	TAGAGSTDTQY
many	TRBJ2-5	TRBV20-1	SARGQGAQETQY
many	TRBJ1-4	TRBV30	AWGGQLF
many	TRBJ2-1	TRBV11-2	ASSSQRGNEQF
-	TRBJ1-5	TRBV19	ASSGQINQPQH
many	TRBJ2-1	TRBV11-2	ASSLGTNLNEQF
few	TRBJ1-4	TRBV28	ASSTASAKLF
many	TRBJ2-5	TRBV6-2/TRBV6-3	ASSYSTGVTGQETQY
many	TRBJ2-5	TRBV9	ASSLSGTGGGLETQY
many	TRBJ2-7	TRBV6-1	ASSDAGGPAYEQY
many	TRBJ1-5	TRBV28	ASIATLAKPQH
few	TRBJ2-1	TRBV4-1	ASSPPQVSFNNEQF
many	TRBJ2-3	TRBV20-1	SASEVGDTDTQY
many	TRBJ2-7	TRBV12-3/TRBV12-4	ASSLGTGGSYEQY
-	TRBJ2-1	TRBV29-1	RDICSTYNEQF
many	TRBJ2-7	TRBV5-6	ASSSLTGVGYEQY
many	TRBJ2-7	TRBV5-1	ASSYNRDEQY
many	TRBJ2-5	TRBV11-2	ASSYQVGTSFETQY
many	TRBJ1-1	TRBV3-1	ASSQDRGTEAF
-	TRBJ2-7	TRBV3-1	ASSLQGLSYEQY
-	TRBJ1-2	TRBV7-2	ASSSTGGAWGYT
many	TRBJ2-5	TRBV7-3	ASSKRREETQY
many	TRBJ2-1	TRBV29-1	SVEGRAQGQF
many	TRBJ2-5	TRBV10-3	AISELMGQETQY
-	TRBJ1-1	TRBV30	AWSVQRSGAF
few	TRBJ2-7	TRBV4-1	ASSLGGKGLARYEQY
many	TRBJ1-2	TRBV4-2	ASSQAGGYGYT
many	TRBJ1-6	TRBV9	ASSVAGTRISPLH
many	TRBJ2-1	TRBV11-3	ASSLAPGLGEQF
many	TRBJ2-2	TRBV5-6	ASSLGTGPRTGELF